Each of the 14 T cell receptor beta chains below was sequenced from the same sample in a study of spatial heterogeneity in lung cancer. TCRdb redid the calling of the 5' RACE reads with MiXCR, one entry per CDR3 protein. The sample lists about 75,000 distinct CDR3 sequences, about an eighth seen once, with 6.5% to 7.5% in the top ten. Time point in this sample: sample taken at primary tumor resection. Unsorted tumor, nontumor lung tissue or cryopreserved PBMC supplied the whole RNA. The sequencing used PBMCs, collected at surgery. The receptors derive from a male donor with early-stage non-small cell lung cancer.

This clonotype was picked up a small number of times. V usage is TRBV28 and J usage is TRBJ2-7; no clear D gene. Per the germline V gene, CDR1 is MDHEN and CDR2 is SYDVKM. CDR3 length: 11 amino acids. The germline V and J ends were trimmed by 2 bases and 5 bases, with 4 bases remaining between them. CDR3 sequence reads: CASSLPNEQYF. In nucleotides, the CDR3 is TGTGCCAGCAGTTTACCGAACGAGCAGTACTTC.

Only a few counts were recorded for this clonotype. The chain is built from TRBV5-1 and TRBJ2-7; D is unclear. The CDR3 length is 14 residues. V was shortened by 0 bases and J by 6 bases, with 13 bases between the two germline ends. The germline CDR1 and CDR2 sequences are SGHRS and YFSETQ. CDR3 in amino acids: CASSLGRSGTEQYF. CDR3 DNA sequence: TGCGCCAGCAGCTTGGGGCGCTCAGGTACCGAGCAGTACTTC.

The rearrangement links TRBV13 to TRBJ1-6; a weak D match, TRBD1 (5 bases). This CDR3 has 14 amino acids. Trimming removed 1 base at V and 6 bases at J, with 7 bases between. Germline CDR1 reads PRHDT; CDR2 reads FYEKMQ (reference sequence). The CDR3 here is CASSLAQANSPLHF. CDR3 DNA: TGTGCCAGCAGCTTAGCACAGGCTAATTCACCCCTCCACTTT.

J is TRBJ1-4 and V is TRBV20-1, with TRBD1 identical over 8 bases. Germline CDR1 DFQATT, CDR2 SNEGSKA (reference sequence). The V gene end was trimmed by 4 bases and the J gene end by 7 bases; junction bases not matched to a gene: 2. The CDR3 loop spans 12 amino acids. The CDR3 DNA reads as TGCAGTGCTAACGACAGGGGTGAAAAACTGTTTTTT. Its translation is CSANDRGEKLFF.

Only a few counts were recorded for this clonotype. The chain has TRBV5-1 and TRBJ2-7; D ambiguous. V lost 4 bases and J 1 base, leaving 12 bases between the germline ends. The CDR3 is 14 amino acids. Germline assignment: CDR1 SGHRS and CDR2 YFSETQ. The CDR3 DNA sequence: TGCGCCAGCAGCCTGGACGGTCTATCCTACGAGCAGTACTTC. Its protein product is CASSLDGLSYEQYF.

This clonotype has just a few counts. CDR3 region: CASSLAEGVKTDTQYF. The DNA of the CDR3 is TGTGCCAGCAGCTTAGCTGAGGGAGTGAAGACAGATACGCAGTATTTT. This chain links TRBV7-2 with TRBJ2-3; tentative D call: TRBD2 (5 bases). Trimming left V 0 bases short and J 3 bases short, with 13 bases between. Germline V gene data show CDR1 as SGHTA and CDR2 as FQGNSA. CDR3 size: 16 residues. The full variable domain, with the rest looked up from reference TRBV7-2 and TRBJ2-3, is GAGVSQSPSNKVTEKGKDVELRCDPISGHTALYWYRQSLGQGLEFLIYFQGNSAPDKSGLPSDRFSAERTGGSVSTLTIQRTQQEDSAVYLCASSLAEGVKTDTQYFGPGTRLTVL.

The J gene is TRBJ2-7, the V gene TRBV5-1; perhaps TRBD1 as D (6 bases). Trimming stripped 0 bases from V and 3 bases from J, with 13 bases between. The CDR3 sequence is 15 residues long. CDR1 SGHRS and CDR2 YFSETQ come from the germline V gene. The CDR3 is CASSLVKQGFYEQYF. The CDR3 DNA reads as TGCGCCAGCAGCTTGGTAAAACAGGGCTTCTACGAGCAGTACTTC.

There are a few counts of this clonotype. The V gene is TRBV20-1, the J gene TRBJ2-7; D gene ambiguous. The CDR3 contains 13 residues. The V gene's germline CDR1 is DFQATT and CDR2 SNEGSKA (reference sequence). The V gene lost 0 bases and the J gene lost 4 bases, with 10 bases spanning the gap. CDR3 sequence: CSARDPAEYEQYF. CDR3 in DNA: TGCAGTGCTAGAGATCCGGCAGAGTACGAGCAGTACTTC.

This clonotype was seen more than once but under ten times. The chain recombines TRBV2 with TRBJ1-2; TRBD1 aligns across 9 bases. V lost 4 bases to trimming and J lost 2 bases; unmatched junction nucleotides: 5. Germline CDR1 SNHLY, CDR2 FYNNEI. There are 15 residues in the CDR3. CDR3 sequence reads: CASSGGQGSNYGYTF. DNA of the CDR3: TGTGCCAGCAGTGGGGGACAGGGTTCCAACTATGGCTACACCTTC.

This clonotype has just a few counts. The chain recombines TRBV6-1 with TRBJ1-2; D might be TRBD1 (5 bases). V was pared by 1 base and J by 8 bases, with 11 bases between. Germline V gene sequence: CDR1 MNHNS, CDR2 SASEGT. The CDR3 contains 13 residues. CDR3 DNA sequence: TGTGCCAGCAGTGAAGTTCCCCAGGGCGGCTACACCTTC. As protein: CASSEVPQGGYTF.

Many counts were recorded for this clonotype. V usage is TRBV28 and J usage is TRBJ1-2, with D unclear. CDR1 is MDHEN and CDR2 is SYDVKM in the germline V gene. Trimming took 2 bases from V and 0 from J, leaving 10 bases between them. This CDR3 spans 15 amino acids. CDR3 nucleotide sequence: TGTGCCAGCAGTTTAGGGCGGCCTGCTAACTATGGCTACACCTTC. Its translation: CASSLGRPANYGYTF.

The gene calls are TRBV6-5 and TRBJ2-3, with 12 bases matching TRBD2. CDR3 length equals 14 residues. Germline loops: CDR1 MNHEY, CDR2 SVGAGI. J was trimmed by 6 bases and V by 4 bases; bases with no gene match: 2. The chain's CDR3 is CASSWTSGKDTQYF. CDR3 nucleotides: TGTGCCAGCAGTTGGACTAGCGGGAAGGATACGCAGTATTTT.

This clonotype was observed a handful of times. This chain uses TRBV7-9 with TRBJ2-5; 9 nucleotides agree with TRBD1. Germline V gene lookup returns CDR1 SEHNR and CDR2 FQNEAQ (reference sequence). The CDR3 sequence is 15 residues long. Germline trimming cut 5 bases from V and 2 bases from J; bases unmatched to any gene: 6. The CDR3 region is CASSQTGTGQETQYF. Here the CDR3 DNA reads TGTGCCAGCAGCCAAACCGGGACAGGGCAAGAGACCCAGTACTTC.

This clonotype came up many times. The CDR3 nucleotides are TGTGCCAGCTCACCCGGGACATTTGGCGGCTACACCTTC. Encoded protein: CASSPGTFGGYTF. J is TRBJ1-2 and V is TRBV18; the D gene is possibly TRBD1 (6 bases). The V end lost 3 bases, the J end lost 8 bases, and 13 bases lay between the germline ends. The length of the CDR3 is 13 residues. Germline CDR1 and CDR2: KGHSH and LQKENI.